Each of the 30 T cell receptor beta chains below was sequenced from the same sample in a study of blood T cell repertoires in COVID-19. Some clones are missing from TCRdb's copy, which holds only in-frame ones; the method was immunoSEQ multiplex PCR. The sample yields approximately 88,000 clones, 87% seen once. What was sequenced was peripheral blood. These receptors all come from a male donor with acute or convalescent COVID-19.

This clone was picked up one time. The CDR3: CASSLGGGAYNEQFF. The CDR3 DNA is TGTGCCAGCAGCTTAGGTGGGGGGGCCTACAATGAGCAGTTCTTC. V usage is TRBV7-6 and J usage is TRBJ2-1; the match to TRBD2 covers 7 bases. Per the germline V gene, CDR1 is SGHVS and CDR2 is FNYEAQ. The CDR3 spans 15 residues. Trimming took 1 base from V and 2 from J; bases not matched to a gene: 2.

The chain uses TRBV9 and TRBJ2-1, with D hard to call. Per germline, CDR1 SGDLS and CDR2 YYNGEE. This CDR3 has 14 amino acids. Between the trimmed V and J ends, which lost 7 bases and 7 bases, there was a span of 18 bases. The CDR3 is CASAISVIGNEQFF. The DNA of the CDR3 is TGTGCCAGCGCCATCAGCGTCATCGGGAATGAGCAGTTCTTC.

V gene TRBV13 combines with J gene TRBJ2-3, with 8 bases that match TRBD2. The J segment lost 2 bases and the V segment lost 2 bases, leaving 6 bases of the junction unmatched. The CDR3 consists of 16 residues. Germline V gene sequence: CDR1 PRHDT, CDR2 FYEKMQ (reference sequence). CDR3 amino acids: CASSLRRGASTDTQYF. CDR3 bases: TGTGCCAGCAGCTTACGGCGGGGGGCGTCCACAGATACGCAGTATTTT.

Here the CDR3 DNA reads TGCGCCAGCAGCACGGGACAGGCGTTGTACACTGAAGCTTTCTTT. Protein: CASSTGQALYTEAFF. The chain couples TRBV5-1 to TRBJ1-1; 8 nucleotides match TRBD1. CDR3 length equals 15 residues. Germline loops: CDR1 SGHRS, CDR2 YFSETQ. J gave up 3 bases and V 4 bases, and 8 bases lay outside the gene matches.

V usage is TRBV6-5 and J usage is TRBJ2-7; D unclear. This CDR3 comprises 10 residues. Per the germline V gene, CDR1 is MNHEY and CDR2 is SVGAGI. V lost 6 bases and J lost 4, with 4 bases in between. CDR3 protein: CASSVYEQYF. The CDR3 DNA follows: TGTGCCAGCAGCGTTTACGAGCAGTACTTC.

V usage is TRBV2 and J usage is TRBJ2-7; 16 bases fit TRBD2. The CDR3 runs 19 residues. Germline CDR1 and CDR2: SNHLY and FYNNEI. V shed 7 bases, J shed 5 bases, and the junction held 17 bases outside the gene matches. The CDR3, as DNA: TGTGCCAGCATTTTCTTCCCCGGGACTAGCGGGGGGGCTACCCACGAGCAGTACTTC. Protein: CASIFFPGTSGGATHEQYF.

This rearrangement joins TRBV6-1 to TRBJ1-6; D may be TRBD1 (6 bases). The germline V gene has CDR1 MNHNS and CDR2 SASEGT. V was trimmed by 1 base and J by 7 bases, leaving 11 bases between them. The CDR3 runs 15 residues. CDR3 coding DNA: TGTGCCAGCAGTGAAGTGGGGGCCCAGAATTCACCCCTCCACTTT. Translating gives CASSEVGAQNSPLHF.

CDR3 region: CASRGARGNTIYF. CDR3 coding DNA: TGTGCCAGTAGGGGGGCGCGGGGAAACACCATATATTTT. The chain employs TRBV19 and TRBJ1-3; a weak D match, TRBD1 (6 bases). The CDR3 runs 13 residues. V was cut by 6 bases and J by 4 bases, with 10 bases left in between. Per germline, CDR1 LNHDA and CDR2 SQIVND (reference sequence). The full variable domain, rest sourced from reference TRBV19 and TRBJ1-3, is DGGITQSPKYLFRKEGQNVTLSCEQNLNHDAMYWYRQDPGQGLRLIYYSQIVNDFQKGDIAEGYSVSREKKESFPLTVTSAQKNPTAFYLCASRGARGNTIYFGEGSWLTVV.

The genes are TRBV5-6 and TRBJ2-7, with a weak D call TRBD1 (6 bases). V shed 4 bases and J shed 5 bases, with 19 bases lying between them. This CDR3 is built from 15 residues. In germline, CDR1 is SGHDT, CDR2 YYEEEE. CDR3 loop: CASSDRDTRRHEQYF. Here the CDR3 DNA reads TGTGCCAGCAGCGACCGGGACACCCGCCGCCACGAGCAGTACTTC.

This rearrangement joins TRBV18 to TRBJ2-3; the D gene is possibly TRBD1 (5 bases). The germline V and J ends were trimmed by 3 bases and 4 bases, with 11 bases remaining between them. The CDR3 totals 14 residues. Germline CDR1 and CDR2: KGHSH and LQKENI. The CDR3 loop reads CASSPSRAADTQYF. CDR3 DNA sequence: TGTGCCAGCTCACCGTCCAGGGCAGCAGATACGCAGTATTTT.

This chain uses TRBV7-2 with TRBJ2-1, with 12 bases fitting TRBD2. CDR1 is SGHTA and CDR2 is FQGNSA in the germline V gene. V was clipped by 1 base and J by 12 bases; unmatched bases: 10. The CDR3 is 16 amino acids. The CDR3 loop reads CASSLGPSGGAGVQFF. Here the CDR3 DNA reads TGTGCCAGCAGCTTAGGTCCTAGCGGGGGGGCCGGGGTGCAGTTCTTC.

This sequence joins TRBV5-1 and TRBJ2-5, with 7 bases matching TRBD2. The V gene's germline CDR1 is SGHRS and CDR2 YFSETQ. V was clipped by 0 bases and J by 2 bases; unmatched bases: 4. The CDR3 covers 15 residues. The CDR3 nucleotides are TGCGCCAGCAGCTTGGCCGGGACTACTCAAGAGACCCAGTACTTC. Its translation: CASSLAGTTQETQYF.

This clone was observed a single time. The V and J genes are TRBV18 and TRBJ1-5; possibly TRBD1 for D (6 bases). Trimming stripped 6 bases from V and 8 bases from J, with 23 bases between. This CDR3 spans 16 amino acids. Germline V gives CDR1 KGHSH, CDR2 LQKENI. This chain's CDR3 is CASSSKGTRSMEPQHF. The CDR3 DNA is TGTGCCAGCTCTTCCAAGGGGACAAGGTCCATGGAGCCCCAGCATTTT.

The V gene is TRBV5-1, the J gene TRBJ2-5; the D gene is possibly TRBD2 (5 bases). V lost 0 bases to trimming and J lost 4 bases, with 16 bases between them. This CDR3 comprises 16 residues. Germline CDR1 is SGHRS and CDR2 is YFSETQ. This CDR3 reads CASSLDNSHRGETQYF. The DNA for the CDR3 is TGCGCCAGCAGCTTGGACAACAGTCACCGGGGAGAGACCCAGTACTTC.

The chain uses TRBV4-1 and TRBJ1-5; D gene unclear. Trimming took off 0 bases at V and 1 base at J, with 10 bases between the two ends. Germline CDR1 and CDR2: MGHRA and YSYEKL. The CDR3 has 16 amino acids. The CDR3, as DNA: TGCGCCAGCAGCCAAGATGGAGGTTTAAGCAATCAGCCCCAGCATTTT. Translation gives CASSQDGGLSNQPQHF.

The chain links TRBV28 to TRBJ2-7; 8 bases align to TRBD2. The J segment lost 4 bases and the V segment lost 2 bases, leaving 7 bases of the junction unmatched. The CDR3 extends over 15 amino acids. Germline CDR1 MDHEN, CDR2 SYDVKM. CDR3 DNA sequence: TGTGCCAGCAGTTTAGGGGAGGCGGGGGGTTACGAGCAGTACTTC. Its translation: CASSLGEAGGYEQYF.

This clone was seen a single time. The rearrangement links TRBV5-8 to TRBJ2-1; D may be TRBD1 (6 bases). Per the germline V gene, CDR1 is SGHTS and CDR2 is YDEGEE. V lost 10 bases, J lost 9 bases, and 20 bases lay in between. The CDR3 runs to 13 residues. In DNA, the CDR3 is TGTGCCTCTCGGATCAGGGGCCCCGCTGAGCAGTTCTTC. Translation gives CASRIRGPAEQFF. Combining the CDR3 with reference TRBV5-8 and TRBJ2-1 gives the whole variable domain EAGVTQSPTHLIKTRGQQATLRCSPISGHTSVYWYQQALGLGLQFLLWYDEGEERNRGNFPPRFSGRQFPNYSSELNVNALELEDSALYLCASRIRGPAEQFFGPGTRLTVL.

V is TRBV4-1 and J is TRBJ2-5; 7 bases are shared with TRBD2. Germline values: CDR1 MGHRA, CDR2 YSYEKL. This CDR3 is 17 amino acids long. The V gene end was trimmed by 0 bases and the J gene end by 2 bases; junction bases not matched to a gene: 9. CDR3 in DNA: TGCGCCAGCAGCCAAGACCCACCGGGACTACTACAAGAGACCCAGTACTTC. This gives the protein CASSQDPPGLLQETQYF.

The chain joins TRBV14 to TRBJ1-1, with D perhaps matching TRBD1 (6 bases). CDR1 is SGHDN, CDR2 FVKESK, per germline. The CDR3 has 17 amino acids. Trimming stripped 0 bases from V and 6 bases from J, with 20 bases between. CDR3 DNA: TGTGCCAGCAGCCAAGATAGCCATGGACAGAGAAGACCTGAAGCTTTCTTT. Its translation: CASSQDSHGQRRPEAFF.

The rearrangement uses TRBV27 and TRBJ1-1; 7 bases match TRBD1. CDR3 length equals 15 residues. The V gene's germline CDR1 is MNHEY and CDR2 SMNVEV (reference sequence). Losses at the gene ends were 5 bases for V and 5 bases for J; bases not matched to a gene: 11. This chain's CDR3 is CASSPRFLQGTEAFF. DNA for the CDR3: TGTGCCAGCAGTCCCCGCTTCTTACAGGGGACTGAAGCTTTCTTT.

This chain uses TRBV9 with TRBJ2-2; D perhaps matches TRBD1 (7 bases). Trimming removed 0 bases at V and 4 bases at J, with 10 bases between. The V gene's germline CDR1 is SGDLS and CDR2 YYNGEE. The CDR3 runs 15 residues. This CDR3 reads CASSVAQGGTGELFF. The CDR3 DNA reads as TGTGCCAGCAGCGTAGCTCAGGGGGGCACCGGGGAGCTGTTTTTT.

This rearrangement joins TRBV5-6 to TRBJ2-5, with a tentative D call TRBD2 (5 bases). This CDR3 is built from 14 residues. Trimming shortened V by 4 bases and J by 5 bases, and 15 bases separated the two germline ends. Germline assignment: CDR1 SGHDT and CDR2 YYEEEE. The CDR3 sequence: CASSAGLPPETQYF. CDR3 nucleotide sequence: TGTGCCAGCAGCGCAGGACTCCCCCCCGAGACCCAGTACTTC.

Only one count was recorded for this clone. This chain uses TRBV23-1 with TRBJ1-6; possibly TRBD1 for D (6 bases). TRBV23-1 is an ORF, and what it does is uncertain. Trimming cost V 3 bases and J 10 bases, with 19 bases left between them. This CDR3 region has 16 residues. In DNA form, the CDR3 reads TGCGCCAGCAGTCATCCGGGGAGGGGGTCTTGGTCACCCCTCCACTTT. Translating it yields CASSHPGRGSWSPLHF.

This chain connects TRBV7-2 to TRBJ2-3; 12 bases line up with TRBD2. Germline V gene lookup returns CDR1 SGHTA and CDR2 FQGNSA. J gave up 6 bases and V 5 bases, and 9 bases lay outside the gene matches. The CDR3 runs 16 residues. CDR3 sequence reads: CASSQRLAGDWDTQYF. As DNA, the CDR3 is TGTGCCAGCAGCCAGCGACTAGCGGGGGATTGGGATACGCAGTATTTT.

The V and J genes are TRBV10-3 and TRBJ1-1; D call uncertain. There are 16 residues in the CDR3. V lost 2 bases to trimming and J lost 1 base, with 14 bases between them. Germline-derived CDR1 and CDR2 are ENHRY and SYGVKD. CDR3 in amino acids: CAISESGPGKNTEAFF. The DNA for the CDR3 is TGTGCCATCAGTGAGAGCGGCCCGGGAAAGAACACTGAAGCTTTCTTT.

This chain joins TRBV7-2 and TRBJ2-5; 11 bases line up with TRBD1. V was pared by 4 bases and J by 4 bases, with 5 bases of the junction left unmatched. This CDR3 spans 15 amino acids. CDR1 and CDR2 (germline): SGHTA, FQGNSA. The DNA of the CDR3 is TGTGCCAGCAGCTCGGACAGGGGGCGCCTAGAGACCCAGTACTTC. Its protein product is CASSSDRGRLETQYF.

J is TRBJ1-2 and V is TRBV19; the D gene is possibly TRBD1 (6 bases). The CDR3 is 14 residues long. Germline CDR1 reads LNHDA; CDR2 reads SQIVND (reference sequence). The germline V and J ends were trimmed by 5 bases and 4 bases, with 14 bases remaining between them. The CDR3 reads CASSATGPVYGYTF. DNA for the CDR3: TGTGCCAGTAGTGCGACAGGCCCCGTCTATGGCTACACCTTC. Drawing the rest from reference TRBV19 and TRBJ1-2, the complete variable domain is DGGITQSPKYLFRKEGQNVTLSCEQNLNHDAMYWYRQDPGQGLRLIYYSQIVNDFQKGDIAEGYSVSREKKESFPLTVTSAQKNPTAFYLCASSATGPVYGYTFGSGTRLTVV.

CDR3 sequence (DNA): TGTGCCAGCTCGAACAGGGCTGTGCGCACTGAAGCTTTCTTT. Translating it yields CASSNRAVRTEAFF. This chain connects TRBV18 to TRBJ1-1; a weak D match, TRBD1 (6 bases). Germline V gene data show CDR1 as KGHSH and CDR2 as LQKENI. Between the trimmed V and J ends, which lost 6 bases and 4 bases, there was a span of 15 bases. The CDR3 is made up of 14 amino acids.

The chain employs TRBV5-1 and TRBJ2-1, with a possible D match to TRBD1 (6 bases). The CDR3 totals 15 residues. Germline CDR1 SGHRS, CDR2 YFSETQ. Deletions cut 4 bases from V and 4 bases from J, with 15 bases between. CDR3: CASSVTGLRYNEQFF. Here the CDR3 DNA reads TGCGCCAGCAGCGTCACAGGGTTGAGGTACAATGAGCAGTTCTTC.

The chain uses TRBV19 and TRBJ1-2, with D unresolved. The germline V gene has CDR1 LNHDA and CDR2 SQIVND (reference sequence). With 7 bases removed from V and 8 bases from J, the gap between germline ends came to 23 bases. The CDR3 is made up of 15 amino acids. The CDR3 here is CASNYMAFSEGGYTF. The CDR3 nucleotides read TGTGCCAGTAATTATATGGCATTTTCGGAGGGAGGCTACACCTTC. Together with reference TRBV19 and TRBJ1-2, the CDR3 gives the full variable domain: DGGITQSPKYLFRKEGQNVTLSCEQNLNHDAMYWYRQDPGQGLRLIYYSQIVNDFQKGDIAEGYSVSREKKESFPLTVTSAQKNPTAFYLCASNYMAFSEGGYTFGSGTRLTVV.